This T cell receptor beta chain emerged from a study of T cell repertoires in cytomegalovirus infection. Study findings and constraints: In two of eight donors, the top clonotype was HLA-C-restricted CMV-specific.

Looked up from germline, CDR1 is SEHNR and CDR2 is FQNEAQ (reference sequence). This CDR3 is built from 11 residues. V was trimmed by 7 bases and J by 7 bases, leaving 10 bases between them. A word on this clonotype: The antigen remains unidentified.

TCRdb itself ran the reads through MiXCR, one entry per CDR3 protein. The sample yields roughly 220,000 distinct CDR3 sequences, 35% to 40% seen once. The chain links TRBV7-9 to TRBJ1-1; D is unclear. Sequenced here: CD8+ T cells from cultured PBMCs, sampled from culture after CMV antigen stimulation. This receptor was identified in a human donor in good health (CMV status not recorded). Some clones in this sample may be carry-over from other donors' samples. The DNA of the CDR3 is TGTGCCAGCACGAAAAGAGTTGAAGCTTTCTTT. This gives the protein CASTKRVEAFF.